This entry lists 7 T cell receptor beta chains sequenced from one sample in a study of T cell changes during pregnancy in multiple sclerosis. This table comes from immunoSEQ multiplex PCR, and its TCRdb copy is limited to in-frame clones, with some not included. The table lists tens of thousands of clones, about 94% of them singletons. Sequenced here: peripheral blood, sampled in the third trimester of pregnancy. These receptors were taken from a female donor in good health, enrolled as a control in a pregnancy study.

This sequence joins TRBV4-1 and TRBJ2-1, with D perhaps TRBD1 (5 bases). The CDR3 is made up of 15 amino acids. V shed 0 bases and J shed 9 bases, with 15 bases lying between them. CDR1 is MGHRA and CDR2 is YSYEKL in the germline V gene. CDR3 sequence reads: CASSQEGQGFGEQFF. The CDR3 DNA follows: TGCGCCAGCAGCCAAGAGGGGCAGGGTTTTGGTGAGCAGTTCTTC.

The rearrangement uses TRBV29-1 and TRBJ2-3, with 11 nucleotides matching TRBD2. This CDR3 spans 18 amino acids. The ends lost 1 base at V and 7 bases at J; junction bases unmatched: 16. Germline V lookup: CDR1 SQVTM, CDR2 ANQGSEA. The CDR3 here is CSVEGAFSSGRLGYTQYF. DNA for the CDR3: TGCAGCGTTGAAGGTGCCTTTTCTAGCGGGAGGCTCGGGTATACGCAGTATTTT.

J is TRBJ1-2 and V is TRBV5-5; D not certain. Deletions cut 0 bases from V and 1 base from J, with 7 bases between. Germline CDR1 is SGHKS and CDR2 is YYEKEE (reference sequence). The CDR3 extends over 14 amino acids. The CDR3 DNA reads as TGTGCCAGCAGCTTGGCGGCGGGTAACTATGGCTACACCTTC. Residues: CASSLAAGNYGYTF.

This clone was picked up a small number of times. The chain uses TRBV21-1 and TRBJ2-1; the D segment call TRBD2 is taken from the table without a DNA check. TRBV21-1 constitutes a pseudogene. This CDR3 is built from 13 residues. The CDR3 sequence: CASSPPREYEQFF. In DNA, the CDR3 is TGTGCCAGCAGCCCTCCCCGGGAATATGAGCAGTTCTTC.

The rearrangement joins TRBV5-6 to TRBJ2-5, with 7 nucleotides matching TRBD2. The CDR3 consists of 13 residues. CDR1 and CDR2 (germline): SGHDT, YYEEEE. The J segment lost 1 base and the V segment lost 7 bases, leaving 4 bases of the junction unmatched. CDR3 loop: CASRRGSQETQYF. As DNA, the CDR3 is TGTGCCAGCCGGCGGGGGAGCCAAGAGACCCAGTACTTC. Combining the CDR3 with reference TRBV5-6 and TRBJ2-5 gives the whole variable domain DAGVTQSPTHLIKTRGQQVTLRCSPKSGHDTVSWYQQALGQGPQFIFQYYEEEERQRGNFPDRFSGHQFPNYSSELNVNALLLGDSALYLCASRRGSQETQYFGPGTRLLVL.

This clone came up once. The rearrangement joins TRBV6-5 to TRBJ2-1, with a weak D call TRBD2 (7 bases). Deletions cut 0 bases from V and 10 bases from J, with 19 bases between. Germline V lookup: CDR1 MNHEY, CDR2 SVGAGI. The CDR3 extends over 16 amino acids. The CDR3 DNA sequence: TGTGCCAGCAGTTACTCCGGGGGGCTCGCCTTCGGGGAGCAGTTCTTC. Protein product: CASSYSGGLAFGEQFF.

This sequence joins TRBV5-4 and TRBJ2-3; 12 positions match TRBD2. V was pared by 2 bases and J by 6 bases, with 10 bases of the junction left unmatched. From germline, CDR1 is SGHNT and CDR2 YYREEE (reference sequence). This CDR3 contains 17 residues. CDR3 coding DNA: TGTGCCAGCAGCTTCGGGACTAGCGGGCCCTCAGGGGATACGCAGTATTTT. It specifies CASSFGTSGPSGDTQYF. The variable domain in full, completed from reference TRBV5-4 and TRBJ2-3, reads ETGVTQSPTHLIKTRGQQVTLRCSSQSGHNTVSWYQQALGQGPQFIFQYYREEENGRGNFPPRFSGLQFPNYSSELNVNALELDDSALYLCASSFGTSGPSGDTQYFGPGTRLTVL.